Below, 15 T cell receptor beta chains from the same sample are listed, as sequenced in a study of T cell repertoires in cytomegalovirus infection. TCRdb reanalysed the reads using MiXCR and keeps one entry per CDR3 protein. The sample lists 630,000 or so distinct CDR3 sequences, 20% to 25% occurring once. Sequencing was carried out using CD8+ T cells from PBMCs. These receptors all stem from a human donor in good health (CMV status not recorded). Some clones in this sample may be carry-over from other donors' samples.

The rearrangement joins TRBV5-5 to TRBJ1-5; D is undetermined. The germline V and J ends were trimmed by 2 bases and 5 bases, with 17 bases remaining between them. Germline-derived CDR1 and CDR2 are SGHKS and YYEKEE (reference sequence). CDR3 length: 16 amino acids. CDR3 nucleotides: TGTGCCAGCAGCTTCGGAGGCACCCGTACGTATCAGCCCCAGCATTTT. Its translation is CASSFGGTRTYQPQHF.

Many counts were recorded for this clonotype. The J gene is TRBJ2-2, the V gene TRBV7-6; D unresolved. Germline CDR1 reads SGHVS; CDR2 reads FNYEAQ. V lost 2 bases to trimming and J lost 6 bases, with 19 bases between them. The CDR3 sequence is 17 residues long. Here the CDR3 DNA reads TGTGCCAGCAGCTTATACTCGCCTCTCCGGACCCCCGGGGAGCTGTTTTTT. Its protein product is CASSLYSPLRTPGELFF. Filled out from reference TRBV7-6 and TRBJ2-2, the complete variable domain reads GAGVSQSPRYKVTKRGQDVALRCDPISGHVSLYWYRQALGQGPEFLTYFNYEAQQDKSGLPNDRFSAERPEGSISTLTIQRTEQRDSAMYRCASSLYSPLRTPGELFFGEGSRLTVL.

This clonotype was seen ten or more times. V and J are TRBV28 and TRBJ1-3, with a weak D call TRBD1 (6 bases). This CDR3 comprises 16 residues. Germline V lookup: CDR1 MDHEN, CDR2 SYDVKM. V was trimmed by 2 bases and J by 0 bases, leaving 11 bases between them. CDR3 sequence: CASSLATGDSGNTIYF. DNA for the CDR3: TGTGCCAGCAGTTTAGCGACAGGCGACTCTGGAAACACCATATATTTT.

The sample holds a few counts of this clonotype. The chain joins TRBV20-1 to TRBJ2-7; the D is unclear. The germline gives CDR1 DFQATT, CDR2 SNEGSKA (reference sequence). V gave up 0 bases and J gave up 0 bases, with 6 bases separating them. The length of the CDR3 is 13 residues. As DNA, the CDR3 is TGCAGTGCTAGAGACGCGGACTCCTACGAGCAGTACTTC. Translated, it gives CSARDADSYEQYF.

V gene TRBV27 combines with J gene TRBJ2-1, with D possibly TRBD2 on 6 matching bases. CDR3 length equals 15 residues. V dropped 1 base and J dropped 8 bases, with 15 bases sitting between them. The germline gives CDR1 MNHEY, CDR2 SMNVEV (reference sequence). The CDR3, as DNA: TGTGCCAGCAGTTTATGGGCGGGGCCCGGCTATGAGCAGTTCTTC. This sequence encodes CASSLWAGPGYEQFF.

This clonotype appeared a few times. The chain carries TRBV28 and TRBJ2-7; no clear D gene. CDR1 is MDHEN, CDR2 SYDVKM, per germline. V lost 3 bases to trimming and J lost 0 bases, with 18 bases between them. The CDR3 contains 17 residues. CDR3 sequence reads: CASSLGAGPAHSYEQYV. CDR3 coding DNA: TGTGCCAGCAGTTTGGGCGCCGGGCCAGCTCACTCCTACGAGCAGTACGTC.

Here the CDR3 reads CSARRKQGQASYGYTF. The CDR3 DNA is TGCAGTGCTAGAAGAAAACAGGGACAGGCCTCCTATGGCTACACCTTC. The chain couples TRBV20-1 to TRBJ1-2; 8 nucleotides line up with TRBD1. After removal of 2 bases from V and 4 bases from J, the junction contained 12 bases not matched to a gene. Germline V gives CDR1 DFQATT, CDR2 SNEGSKA (reference sequence). CDR3 length equals 16 residues.

The chain employs TRBV4-1 and TRBJ2-1, with D uncertain. The CDR3 length is 13 residues. Germline V lookup: CDR1 MGHRA, CDR2 YSYEKL. Trimming removed 1 base at V and 7 bases at J, with 8 bases between. The CDR3 region is CASSQVGSNEQFF. The CDR3 bases are TGCGCCAGCAGCCAAGTGGGGTCGAATGAGCAGTTCTTC.

Concerning this clonotype: A much bigger clone sits one base away, suggesting this may be a read error. The chain couples TRBV7-2 to TRBJ2-5; TRBD2 matches at 7 bases. The germline gives CDR1 SGHTA, CDR2 FQGNSA. This CDR3 contains 15 residues. The CDR3 bases are TGTGCCAACAGCATTTATGGGACTACACAAGAGACCCAGTACTTC. It yields the protein CANSIYGTTQETQYF.

As DNA, the CDR3 is TGCAGTGCTAGATGGTCAGGGTTCGGCACTGAAGCTTTCTTT. Translating gives CSARWSGFGTEAFF. The genes are TRBV20-1 and TRBJ1-1; tentatively, D is TRBD1 (5 bases). The CDR3 totals 14 residues. V dropped 2 bases and J dropped 4 bases, with 14 bases sitting between them. The germline CDR1 and CDR2 sequences are DFQATT and SNEGSKA (reference sequence).

This clonotype was recorded a few times. The V and J genes are TRBV4-1 and TRBJ2-7; a possible D gene is TRBD1 (7 bases). Trimming stripped 4 bases from V and 2 bases from J, with 21 bases between. CDR3 length equals 17 residues. The germline V gene has CDR1 MGHRA and CDR2 YSYEKL. CDR3 coding DNA: TGCGCCAGCAGCCCCTCTGGCGGGGACAGACCAGCCTACGAGCAGTACGTC. This encodes CASSPSGGDRPAYEQYV.

In this sample, this clonotype turned up many times. This chain connects TRBV7-2 to TRBJ2-3; TRBD2 matches 8 bases. Germline V lookup: CDR1 SGHTA, CDR2 FQGNSA. J was trimmed by 5 bases and V by 5 bases; bases with no gene match: 24. The CDR3 has 20 residues. The CDR3 sequence: CASSHPLAGVDAGPLDTQYF. The CDR3 coding sequence is TGTGCCAGCAGCCACCCCCTAGCGGGTGTAGATGCGGGGCCCCTAGATACGCAGTATTTT. The variable domain in full, with the rest retrieved from reference TRBV7-2 and TRBJ2-3, is GAGVSQSPSNKVTEKGKDVELRCDPISGHTALYWYRQSLGQGLEFLIYFQGNSAPDKSGLPSDRFSAERTGGSVSTLTIQRTQQEDSAVYLCASSHPLAGVDAGPLDTQYFGPGTRLTVL.

This clonotype was seen more than once but under ten times. CDR3 region: CASSTTGLIYSNQPQHF. Here the CDR3 DNA reads TGTGCCAGTAGTACCACGGGACTTATCTATAGCAATCAGCCCCAGCATTTT. The chain is built from TRBV19 and TRBJ1-5, with a tentative D call TRBD1 (5 bases). The CDR3 totals 17 residues. With 4 bases removed from V and 0 bases from J, the gap between germline ends came to 16 bases. Germline CDR1 is LNHDA and CDR2 is SQIVND (reference sequence).

This clonotype was found a few times. V and J are TRBV19 and TRBJ2-5, with 8 bases matching TRBD1. The junction had 6 bases not matched to a gene; V was cut back by 5 bases and J by 4 bases. This CDR3 spans 14 amino acids. Germline V lookup: CDR1 LNHDA, CDR2 SQIVND (reference sequence). CDR3 bases: TGTGCCAGTAGTCATACGACAGGGGTAGAGACCCAGTACTTC. Protein: CASSHTTGVETQYF.

This clonotype was counted between two and nine times. The chain employs TRBV5-1 and TRBJ2-7; D call uncertain. This CDR3 contains 15 residues. Germline lookup yields CDR1 SGHRS and CDR2 YFSETQ. Trimming stripped 0 bases from V and 2 bases from J, with 12 bases between. CDR3 sequence (DNA): TGCGCCAGCAGCTTGGCCGAAGACGGAGCCTACGAGCAGTACTTC. Protein: CASSLAEDGAYEQYF.